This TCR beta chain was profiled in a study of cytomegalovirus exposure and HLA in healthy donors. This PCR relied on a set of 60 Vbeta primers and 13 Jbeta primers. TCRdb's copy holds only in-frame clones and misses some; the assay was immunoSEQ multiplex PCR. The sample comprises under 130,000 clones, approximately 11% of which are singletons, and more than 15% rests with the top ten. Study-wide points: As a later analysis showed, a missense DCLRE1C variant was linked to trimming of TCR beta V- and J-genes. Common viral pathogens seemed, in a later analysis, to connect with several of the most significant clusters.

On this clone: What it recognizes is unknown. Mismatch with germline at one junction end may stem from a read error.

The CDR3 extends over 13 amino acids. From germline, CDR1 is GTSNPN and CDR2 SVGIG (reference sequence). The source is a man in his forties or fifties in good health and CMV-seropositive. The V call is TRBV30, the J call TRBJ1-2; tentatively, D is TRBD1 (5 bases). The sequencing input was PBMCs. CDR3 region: CALTDSAGYGYAF. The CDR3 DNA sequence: TGTGCCCTTACCGACAGCGCCGGCTATGGCTACGCCTTC.